A selection of T cell receptor beta chains follows, all from one sample in a study of memory CD4+ T cells and cytomegalovirus serostatus. TCRdb's copy holds only in-frame clones and misses some; the assay was immunoSEQ multiplex PCR. The table has under 100,000 clones, 75% to 90% seen once. Sequenced material: memory CD4+ T cells from blood. The receptors stem from an adult in good health and CMV-seronegative. The CDR3 runs from the conserved cysteine through the conserved F or W. A D gene is named only where the DNA matches it firmly. Clone size is stated in some rows and not others, as once, few, many or a class when expanded.

d_call j_call v_call clone_size cdr3_aa cdr3_nt
NA TRBJ2-2 TRBV6-6 NA CASSNRADTGELFF TGTGCCAGCAGCAACAGGGCAGACACCGGGGAGCTGTTTTTT
TRBD1 TRBJ2-3 TRBV13 NA CASSHIKGTVTDTQYF TGTGCCAGCAGCCACATCAAGGGGACAGTAACAGATACGCAGTATTTT
NA TRBJ1-2 TRBV6-1 few CASRPGVEGYTF TGTGCCAGCAGGCCGGGAGTCGAAGGCTACACCTTC
NA TRBJ1-2 TRBV4-1 NA CASSQDKGTRNYGYTF TGCGCCAGCAGCCAAGATAAGGGCACGCGTAACTATGGCTACACCTTC
NA TRBJ2-3 TRBV7-2 NA CASREKLGLNSLTQYF TGTGCCAGCAGAGAAAAACTAGGGCTAAATTCCCTTACGCAGTATTTT
NA TRBJ2-7 TRBV7-9 few CASSSTVTYEQYF TGTGCCAGCAGCTCGACCGTAACCTACGAGCAGTACTTC
NA TRBJ1-4 TRBV5-6 NA CASSLAGATNEKLFF TGTGCCAGCAGCCTGGCGGGGGCAACTAATGAAAAACTGTTTTTT
NA TRBJ1-1 TRBV5-6 NA CASSLVRKREAFF TGTGCCAGCAGCTTGGTACGGAAGCGTGAAGCTTTCTTT
TRBD1 TRBJ1-1 TRBV19 NA CASSTRQGAVEAFF TGTGCCAGTAGTACGCGACAGGGGGCTGTTGAAGCTTTCTTT
NA TRBJ1-2 TRBV7-3 few CASSYGAEANYGYTF TGTGCCAGCAGTTACGGGGCAGAAGCTAACTATGGCTACACCTTC
NA TRBJ2-2 TRBV19 once CASSLTTGELFF TGTGCCAGTAGTCTGACAACCGGGGAGCTGTTTTTT
TRBD1 TRBJ2-5 TRBV30 few CAWSRPRDRKSGTQYF TGTGCCTGGAGTCGTCCCCGGGACAGAAAATCGGGGACCCAGTACTTC
NA TRBJ1-2 TRBV9 NA CASSVDRANYGYTF TGTGCCAGCAGCGTAGACAGAGCTAACTATGGCTACACCTTC
TRBD1 TRBJ2-5 TRBV7-2 few CASSRYTGVETQYF TGTGCCAGCAGCCGATATACAGGGGTAGAGACCCAGTACTTC
TRBD1 TRBJ1-2 TRBV6-1 NA CVSSLEQGNYGYTF TGTGTCAGCAGCCTGGAACAGGGGAACTATGGCTACACCTTC
NA TRBJ1-6 TRBV7-2 NA CASSPGVTYNSPLHF TGTGCCAGCAGCCCCGGGGTTACCTATAATTCACCCCTCCACTTT
NA TRBJ2-7 TRBV6-1 NA CASIMTASYEQYF TGTGCCAGCATAATGACAGCTTCCTACGAGCAGTACTTC
NA TRBJ1-1 TRBV15 NA CATSRGRVSGDAEAFF TGTGCCACCAGCAGAGGGCGGGTGTCGGGGGACGCTGAAGCTTTCTTT
NA TRBJ2-2 TRBV11-3 NA CASSLGLQAGNTGELFF TGTGCCAGCAGCTTAGGTCTTCAGGCAGGGAACACCGGGGAGCTGTTTTTT
NA TRBJ1-2 TRBV6-1 NA CASSGRKNYGYTF TGTGCCAGCTCAGGCAGGAAAAACTATGGCTACACCTTC
NA TRBJ1-1 TRBV6-6 NA CASSSAGENTEAFF TGTGCCAGCAGCTCCGCGGGGGAGAACACTGAAGCTTTCTTT
NA TRBJ2-7 TRBV27 NA CASSDTNSYEQYF TGTGCCAGCAGTGACACCAACTCCTACGAGCAGTACTTC
NA TRBJ1-4 TRBV5-1 NA CASSPHRSTNEKLFF TGCGCCAGCAGCCCCCACAGATCAACTAATGAAAAACTGTTTTTT
NA TRBJ1-2 TRBV5-1 few CASSPGQPLGYGYTF TGCGCCAGCAGCCCCGGACAGCCGCTAGGCTATGGCTACACCTTC
TRBD2 TRBJ2-1 TRBV5-1 few CASSPQGLGSSYNEQFF TGCGCCAGCAGCCCTCAGGGACTAGGGAGCTCCTACAATGAGCAGTTCTTC
TRBD1 TRBJ1-1 TRBV7-3 NA CASSRGQGNTEAFF TGTGCCAGCAGCCGCGGACAGGGTAACACTGAAGCTTTCTTT
NA TRBJ2-5 TRBV20-1 NA CSVASQETQYF TGCAGTGTGGCGAGCCAAGAGACCCAGTACTTC
NA TRBJ2-3 TRBV6-6 NA CASGRRAQRDTQYF TGTGCCAGCGGTAGGAGGGCCCAACGGGATACGCAGTATTTT
TRBD2 TRBJ2-2 TRBV7-9 NA CASSWGGTGELFF TGTGCCAGCAGTTGGGGGGGAACCGGGGAGCTGTTTTTT
TRBD2 TRBJ2-7 TRBV27 NA CASSLQSGGGTTYEQYF TGTGCCAGCAGTTTACAGTCGGGCGGGGGGACCACCTACGAGCAGTACTTC
TRBD2 TRBJ2-1 TRBV25-1 NA CASRGTLAGDNEQFF TGTGCCAGCCGGGGGACACTAGCGGGGGACAATGAGCAGTTCTTC
NA TRBJ2-5 TRBV11-2 NA CASSLDTGMWETQYF TGTGCCAGCAGCTTAGACACAGGGATGTGGGAGACCCAGTACTTC
NA TRBJ2-5 TRBV4-3 NA CASSRDQRETQYF TGCGCCAGCAGCCGGGACCAGCGGGAGACCCAGTACTTC
TRBD2 TRBJ2-1 TRBV2 NA CASFTSGVMNEQFF TGTGCCAGCTTTACTAGCGGGGTTATGAATGAGCAGTTCTTC
TRBD1 TRBJ2-7 TRBV28 NA CASSSFASGQGVRQYF TGTGCCAGCAGTTCATTCGCTTCCGGACAGGGGGTACGGCAGTACTTC
NA TRBJ1-2 TRBV6-1 NA CAILNRDNYGYTF TGTGCCATTTTAAACAGGGATAACTATGGCTACACCTTC
NA TRBJ1-5 TRBV7-8 NA CASSFGSLKNQPQHF TGTGCCAGCAGCTTTGGGAGTTTGAAAAATCAGCCCCAGCATTTT
NA TRBJ1-5 TRBV18 few CASSRQGNQPQHF TGTGCCAGCTCAAGGCAGGGCAATCAGCCCCAGCATTTT
NA TRBJ2-7 TRBV2 NA CASSGGSFGGQYF TGTGCCAGCAGTGGGGGGTCCTTCGGGGGGCAGTACTTC
NA TRBJ1-2 TRBV29-1 NA CSASTIGQSGDGYTF TGCAGCGCAAGTACCATCGGACAGTCCGGGGATGGCTACACCTTC
NA TRBJ1-4 TRBV30 NA CAWSGGGGATNEKLFF TGTGCCTGGAGTGGAGGAGGGGGGGCAACTAATGAAAAACTGTTTTTT
NA TRBJ1-2 TRBV4-2 NA CASSQDAADYGYTF TGTGCCAGCAGCCAAGATGCGGCAGACTATGGCTACACCTTC
NA TRBJ2-5 TRBV10-3 NA CAISESQGPQETQYF TGTGCCATCAGTGAGTCGCAGGGCCCCCAAGAGACCCAGTACTTC
NA TRBJ2-2 TRBV27 NA CASSHGRGYTGELFF TGTGCCAGCAGTCACGGCCGCGGTTACACCGGGGAGCTGTTTTTT
TRBD2 TRBJ2-5 TRBV7-2 NA CASSSRGGVETQYF TGTGCCAGCAGCTCGCGGGGGGGAGTAGAGACCCAGTACTTC
TRBD1 TRBJ1-4 TRBV2 NA CASRGTGGPEKLFF TGTGCCAGCAGGGGGACAGGGGGCCCTGAAAAACTGTTTTTT
TRBD1 TRBJ1-4 TRBV7-3 NA CASSLGTGGSNEKLFF TGTGCCAGCAGCTTGGGGACAGGGGGGTCTAATGAAAAACTGTTTTTT